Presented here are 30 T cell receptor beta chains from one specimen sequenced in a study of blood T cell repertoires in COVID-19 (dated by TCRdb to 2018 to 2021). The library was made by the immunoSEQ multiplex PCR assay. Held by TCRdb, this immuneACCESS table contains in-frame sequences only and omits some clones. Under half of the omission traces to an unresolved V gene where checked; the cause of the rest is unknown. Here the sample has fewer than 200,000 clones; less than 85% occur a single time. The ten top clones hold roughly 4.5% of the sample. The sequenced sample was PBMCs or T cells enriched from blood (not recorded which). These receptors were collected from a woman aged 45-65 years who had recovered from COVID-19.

The CDR3 DNA follows: TGTGCCAGCAGGACTAGTTGGGGCGGCTACAATGAGCAGTTCTTC. This gives the protein CASRTSWGGYNEQFF. The V call is TRBV6-5, the J call TRBJ2-1, with a possible D match to TRBD2 (6 bases). The ends were cut back, 6 bases at V and 3 bases at J, with 15 bases in the middle. This CDR3 spans 15 amino acids. Germline V gene sequence: CDR1 MNHEY, CDR2 SVGAGI.

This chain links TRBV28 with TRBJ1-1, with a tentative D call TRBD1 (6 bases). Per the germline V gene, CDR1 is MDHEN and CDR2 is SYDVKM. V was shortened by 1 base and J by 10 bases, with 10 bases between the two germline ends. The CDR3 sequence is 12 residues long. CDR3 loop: CASSLLIGGAFF. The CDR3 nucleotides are TGTGCCAGCAGTTTATTAATAGGGGGAGCTTTCTTT. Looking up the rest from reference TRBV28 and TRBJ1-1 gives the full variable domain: DVKVTQSSRYLVKRTGEKVFLECVQDMDHENMFWYRQDPGLGLRLIYFSYDVKMKEKGDIPEGYSVSREKKERFSLILESASTNQTSMYLCASSLLIGGAFFGQGTRLTVV.

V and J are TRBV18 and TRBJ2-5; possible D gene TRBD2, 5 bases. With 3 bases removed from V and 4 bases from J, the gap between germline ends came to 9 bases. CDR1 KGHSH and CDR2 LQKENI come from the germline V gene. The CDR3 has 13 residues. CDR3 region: CASSPDLRETQYF. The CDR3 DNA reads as TGTGCCAGCTCACCGGACTTGAGAGAGACCCAGTACTTC.

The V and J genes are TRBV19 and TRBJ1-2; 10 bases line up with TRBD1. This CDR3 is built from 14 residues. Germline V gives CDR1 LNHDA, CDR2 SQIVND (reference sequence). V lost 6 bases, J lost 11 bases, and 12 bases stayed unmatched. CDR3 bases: TGTGCCAGTAGACAGCCGCGGGACAGGGGTGTGTACACCTTC. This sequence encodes CASRQPRDRGVYTF. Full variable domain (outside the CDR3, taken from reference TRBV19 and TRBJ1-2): DGGITQSPKYLFRKEGQNVTLSCEQNLNHDAMYWYRQDPGQGLRLIYYSQIVNDFQKGDIAEGYSVSREKKESFPLTVTSAQKNPTAFYLCASRQPRDRGVYTFGSGTRLTVV.

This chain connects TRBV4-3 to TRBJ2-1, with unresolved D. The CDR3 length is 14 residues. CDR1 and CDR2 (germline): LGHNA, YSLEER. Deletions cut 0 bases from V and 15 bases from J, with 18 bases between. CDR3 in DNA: TGCGCCAGCAGCCAAGATAAAGCCCCGTCCCGTTTGTTCTTC. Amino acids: CASSQDKAPSRLFF.

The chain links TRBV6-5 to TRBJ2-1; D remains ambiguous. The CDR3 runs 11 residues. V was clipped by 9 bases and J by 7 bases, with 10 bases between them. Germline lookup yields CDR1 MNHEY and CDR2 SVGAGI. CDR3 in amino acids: CASYAENEQFF. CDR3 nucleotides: TGTGCCAGTTACGCGGAAAATGAGCAGTTCTTC.

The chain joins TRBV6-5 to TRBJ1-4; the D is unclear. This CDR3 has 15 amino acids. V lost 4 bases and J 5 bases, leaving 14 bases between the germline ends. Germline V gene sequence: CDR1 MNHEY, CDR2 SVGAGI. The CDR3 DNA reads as TGTGCCAGCAGTTTCACCCTAGCGGGCAATGAAAAACTGTTTTTT. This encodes CASSFTLAGNEKLFF.

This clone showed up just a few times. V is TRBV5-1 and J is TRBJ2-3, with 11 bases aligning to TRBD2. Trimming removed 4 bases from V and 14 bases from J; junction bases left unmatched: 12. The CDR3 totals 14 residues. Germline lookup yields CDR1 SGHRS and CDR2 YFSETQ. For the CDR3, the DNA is TGCGCCAGCAGCGATACTAGCGGGGGAGAATACCCGTATTTT. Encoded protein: CASSDTSGGEYPYF.

The CDR3 DNA sequence: TGTGCCTGGGGACCCTCGTCTTCTGGAAACACCATATATTTT. Translation gives CAWGPSSSGNTIYF. This rearrangement joins TRBV30 to TRBJ1-3; D unresolved. Germline V gene lookup returns CDR1 GTSNPN and CDR2 SVGIG (reference sequence). The CDR3 spans 14 residues. V lost 5 bases to trimming and J lost 1 base, with 12 bases between them.

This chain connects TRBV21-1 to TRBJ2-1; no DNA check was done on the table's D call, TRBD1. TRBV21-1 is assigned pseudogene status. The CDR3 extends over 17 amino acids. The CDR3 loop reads CASSKPPGQGVANEQFF. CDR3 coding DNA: TGTGCCAGCAGCAAACCTCCGGGACAGGGGGTAGCAAATGAGCAGTTCTTC.

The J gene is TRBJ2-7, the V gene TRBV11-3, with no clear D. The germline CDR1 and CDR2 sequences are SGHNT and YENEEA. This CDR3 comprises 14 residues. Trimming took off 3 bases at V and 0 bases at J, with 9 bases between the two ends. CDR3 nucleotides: TGTGCCAGCAGCTTGAGGATAAGCTCCTACGAGCAGTACGTC. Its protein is CASSLRISSYEQYV.

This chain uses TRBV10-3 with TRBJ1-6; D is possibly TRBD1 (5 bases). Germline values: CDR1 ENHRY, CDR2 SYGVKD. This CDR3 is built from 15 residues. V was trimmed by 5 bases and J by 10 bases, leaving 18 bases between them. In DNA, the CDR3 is TGTGCCATCAGTAATGCCGGGGCCCGGGGGTCACCCCTCCACTTT. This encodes CAISNAGARGSPLHF.

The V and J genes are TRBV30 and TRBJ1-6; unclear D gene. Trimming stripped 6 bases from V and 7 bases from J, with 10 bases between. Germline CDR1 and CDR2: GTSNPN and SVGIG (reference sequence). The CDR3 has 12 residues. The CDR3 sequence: CACNGWNSPLHF. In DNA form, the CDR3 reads TGTGCCTGTAACGGGTGGAATTCACCCCTCCACTTT.

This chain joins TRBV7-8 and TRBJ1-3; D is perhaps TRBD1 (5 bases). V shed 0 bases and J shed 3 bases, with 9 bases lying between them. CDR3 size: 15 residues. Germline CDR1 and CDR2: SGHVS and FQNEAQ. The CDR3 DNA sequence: TGTGCCAGCAGCTTAGCGGGGCCAGGTGGAAACACCATATATTTT. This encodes CASSLAGPGGNTIYF. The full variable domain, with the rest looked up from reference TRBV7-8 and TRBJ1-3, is GAGVSQSPRYKVAKRGQDVALRCDPISGHVSLFWYQQALGQGPEFLTYFQNEAQLDKSGLPSDRFFAERPEGSVSTLKIQRTQQEDSAVYLCASSLAGPGGNTIYFGEGSWLTVV.

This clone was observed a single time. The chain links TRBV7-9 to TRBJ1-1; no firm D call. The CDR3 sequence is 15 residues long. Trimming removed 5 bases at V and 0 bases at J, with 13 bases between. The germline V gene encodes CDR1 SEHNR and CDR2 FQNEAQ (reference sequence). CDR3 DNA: TGTGCCAGCAGCCTCAGAGACGACATGAACACTGAAGCTTTCTTT. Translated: CASSLRDDMNTEAFF.

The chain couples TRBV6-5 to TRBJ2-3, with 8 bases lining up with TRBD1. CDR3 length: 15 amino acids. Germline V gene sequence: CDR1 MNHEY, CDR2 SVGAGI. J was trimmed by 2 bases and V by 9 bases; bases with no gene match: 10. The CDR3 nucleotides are TGTGCCAGTAAGCGGACAGGGCCAAACACAGATACGCAGTATTTT. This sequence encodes CASKRTGPNTDTQYF.

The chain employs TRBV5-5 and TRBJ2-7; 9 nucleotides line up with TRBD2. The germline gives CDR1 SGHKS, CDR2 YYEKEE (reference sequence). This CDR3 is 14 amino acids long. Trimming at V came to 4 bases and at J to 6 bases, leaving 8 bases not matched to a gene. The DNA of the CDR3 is TGTGCCAGCAGCCAGCCGAGTAGCGGGAGCGAGCAGTACGTC. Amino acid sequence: CASSQPSSGSEQYV.

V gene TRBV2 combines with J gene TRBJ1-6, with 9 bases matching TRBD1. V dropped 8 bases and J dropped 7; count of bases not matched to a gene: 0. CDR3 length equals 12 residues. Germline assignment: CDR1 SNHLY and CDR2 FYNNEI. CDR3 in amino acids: CASGTGNSPLHF. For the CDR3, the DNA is TGTGCCAGCGGGACAGGGAATTCACCCCTCCACTTT.

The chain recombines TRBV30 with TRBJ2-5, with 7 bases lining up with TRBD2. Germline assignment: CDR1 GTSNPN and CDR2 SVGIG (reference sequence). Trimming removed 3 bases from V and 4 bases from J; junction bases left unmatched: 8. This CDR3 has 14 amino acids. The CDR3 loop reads CAWSPAGVRETQYF. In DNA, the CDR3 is TGTGCCTGGAGCCCCGCGGGAGTTAGAGAGACCCAGTACTTC.

The CDR3 protein is CASSLEGTGWSLEKLFF. CDR3 nucleotides: TGCGCCAGCAGCTTGGAAGGGACAGGGTGGTCCCTTGAAAAACTGTTTTTT. This chain uses TRBV5-1 with TRBJ1-4, with 9 bases identical to TRBD1. Germline CDR1 reads SGHRS; CDR2 reads YFSETQ. V was clipped by 0 bases and J by 7 bases; unmatched bases: 10. CDR3 length: 17 amino acids.

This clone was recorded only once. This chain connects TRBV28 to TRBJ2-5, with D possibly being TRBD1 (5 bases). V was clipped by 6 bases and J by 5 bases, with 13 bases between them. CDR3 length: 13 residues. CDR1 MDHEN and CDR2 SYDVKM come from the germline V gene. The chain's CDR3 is CASSPTVPETQYF. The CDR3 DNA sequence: TGTGCCAGCAGCCCGACAGTACCCGAGACCCAGTACTTC.

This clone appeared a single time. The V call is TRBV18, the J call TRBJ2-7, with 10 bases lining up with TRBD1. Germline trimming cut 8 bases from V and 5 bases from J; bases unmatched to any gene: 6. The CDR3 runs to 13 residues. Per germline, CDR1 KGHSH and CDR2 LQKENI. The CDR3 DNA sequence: TGTGCCAGCCGGGGACAGGGGAACCACGAGCAGTACGTC. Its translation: CASRGQGNHEQYV.

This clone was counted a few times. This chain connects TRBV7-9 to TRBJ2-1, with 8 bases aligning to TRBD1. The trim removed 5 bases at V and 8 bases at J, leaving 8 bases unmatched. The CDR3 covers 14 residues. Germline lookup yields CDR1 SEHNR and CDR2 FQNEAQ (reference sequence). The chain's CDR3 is CASSLLTTGDEQFF. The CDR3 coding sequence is TGTGCCAGCAGCCTTCTCACGACAGGGGATGAGCAGTTCTTC.

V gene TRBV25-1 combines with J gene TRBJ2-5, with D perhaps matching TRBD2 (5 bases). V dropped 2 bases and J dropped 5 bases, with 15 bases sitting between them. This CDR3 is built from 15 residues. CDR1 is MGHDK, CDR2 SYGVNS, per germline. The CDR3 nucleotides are TGTGCCAGCAGTGAACGAGAGAACCGCGGGGAGACCCAGTACTTC. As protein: CASSERENRGETQYF.

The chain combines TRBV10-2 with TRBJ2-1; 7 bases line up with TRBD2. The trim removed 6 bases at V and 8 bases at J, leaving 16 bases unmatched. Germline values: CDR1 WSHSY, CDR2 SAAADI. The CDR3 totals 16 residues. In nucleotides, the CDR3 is TGCGCCAGCAGCCCCCTACTTAGCGGGCCAGTGGATGAGCAGTTCTTC. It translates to CASSPLLSGPVDEQFF.

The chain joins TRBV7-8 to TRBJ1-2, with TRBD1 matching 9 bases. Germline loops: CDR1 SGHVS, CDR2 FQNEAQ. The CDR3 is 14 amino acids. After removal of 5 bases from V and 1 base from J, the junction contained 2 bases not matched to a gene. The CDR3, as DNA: TGTGCCAGCAGCCGGGGACAGGGTAACTATGGCTACACCTTC. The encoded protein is CASSRGQGNYGYTF.

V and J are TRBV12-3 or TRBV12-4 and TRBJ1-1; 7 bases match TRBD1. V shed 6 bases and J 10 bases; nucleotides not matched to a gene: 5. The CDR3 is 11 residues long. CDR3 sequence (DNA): TGTGCCAGCAGCCCGACAGGGAGAGCTTTCTTT. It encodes CASSPTGRAFF.

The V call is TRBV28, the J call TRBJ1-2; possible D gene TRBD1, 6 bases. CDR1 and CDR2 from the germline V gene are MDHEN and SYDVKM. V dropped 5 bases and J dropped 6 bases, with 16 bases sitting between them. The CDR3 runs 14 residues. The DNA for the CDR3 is TGTGCCAGCAGTCGCTCGGGGGGCGCGGATGGCTACACCTTC. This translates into CASSRSGGADGYTF.

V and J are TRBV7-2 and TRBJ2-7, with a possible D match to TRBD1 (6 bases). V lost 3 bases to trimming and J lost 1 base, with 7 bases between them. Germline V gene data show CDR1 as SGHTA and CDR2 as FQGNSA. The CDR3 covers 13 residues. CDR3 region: CASSLDRSYEQYV. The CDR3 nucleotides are TGTGCCAGCAGCTTGGACAGATCCTACGAGCAGTACGTC.

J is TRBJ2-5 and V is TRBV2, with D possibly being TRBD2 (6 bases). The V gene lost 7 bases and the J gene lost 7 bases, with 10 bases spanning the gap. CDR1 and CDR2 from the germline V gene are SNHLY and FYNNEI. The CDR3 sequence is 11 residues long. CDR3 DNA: TGTGCCAGCAACCGGCGGGGGACCCAGTACTTC. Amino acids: CASNRRGTQYF.